This T cell receptor (beta chain) was obtained from a study of T cell repertoires in cytomegalovirus infection. TCRdb itself ran the reads through MiXCR, one entry per CDR3 protein. Of fewer than 85,000 distinct CDR3 sequences listed, over 3.5% are singletons. This clonotype has ten or more counts. The antigen is unknown. Study-level results: The cumulative frequency of public TCR beta families identified carriers of CMV plus the relevant HLA.

The source material was PBMCs. The origin of this receptor is a human donor in good health (CMV status not recorded). Some clones in this sample may be carry-over from other donors' samples.

The CDR3 DNA is TGTGCCAGCAGCTTGGGACCGAACTACGAGCAGTACTTC. This sequence encodes CASSLGPNYEQYF. The V call is TRBV7-3, the J call TRBJ2-7, with D perhaps being TRBD1 or TRBD2 (5 bases each). Trimming stripped 3 bases from V and 3 bases from J, with 9 bases between. The CDR3 runs to 13 residues. Germline V gene lookup returns CDR1 SGHTA and CDR2 FQGTGA.